Shown below are 10 T cell receptor beta chains from a single sample sequenced in a study of shared clonotypes between healthy human individuals. Terminally differentiated effector memory CD45RA+ cells were excluded by CCR7 positive selection of CD45RO-negative cells. Libraries were prepared by immunoSEQ multiplex PCR; TCRdb keeps only in-frame clonotypes and omits some of them. The sample contains roughly 850,000 clones, 90% to 97% of which appear only once. The sample taken for sequencing was naive CD8+ T cells sorted from blood. The receptors were sampled from a man in his thirties or forties in good health.

CDR3 bases: TGTGCCAGCACCGAAAGGACTAGCGGGAGCTCTGGGGAGCTGTTTTTT. Its protein is CASTERTSGSSGELFF. The chain uses TRBV7-6 and TRBJ2-2; TRBD2 agrees at 13 bases. Looked up from germline, CDR1 is SGHVS and CDR2 is FNYEAQ. The V segment lost 7 bases and the J segment 8 bases; nucleotides outside the gene matches: 10. CDR3 length: 16 amino acids. The full variable domain, with the rest looked up from reference TRBV7-6 and TRBJ2-2, is GAGVSQSPRYKVTKRGQDVALRCDPISGHVSLYWYRQALGQGPEFLTYFNYEAQQDKSGLPNDRFSAERPEGSISTLTIQRTEQRDSAMYRCASTERTSGSSGELFFGEGSRLTVL.

V and J are TRBV30 and TRBJ2-5, with 7 positions matching TRBD1. J lost 5 bases, V lost 5 bases, and 8 bases had no gene match. CDR1 and CDR2 (germline): GTSNPN, SVGIG (reference sequence). This CDR3 has 13 residues. CDR3 nucleotides: TGTGCCTGGGAATCGGGACAGCGCGAGACCCAGTACTTC. This codes for CAWESGQRETQYF.

This clone appeared once. This chain links TRBV9 with TRBJ2-3, with 8 bases fitting TRBD2. The CDR3 contains 16 residues. J was trimmed by 6 bases and V by 0 bases; bases with no gene match: 9. The germline V gene encodes CDR1 SGDLS and CDR2 YYNGEE. The CDR3 loop is CASSVVPLGLVDTQYF. The DNA of the CDR3 is TGTGCCAGCAGCGTAGTCCCCTTGGGACTAGTTGATACGCAGTATTTT.

The rearrangement links TRBV10-3 to TRBJ1-4; D is unclear. CDR1 is ENHRY and CDR2 is SYGVKD in the germline V gene. The V end lost 9 bases, the J end lost 4 bases, and 3 bases lay between the germline ends. There are 10 residues in the CDR3. The CDR3 region is CAMVNEKLFF. CDR3 in DNA: TGTGCCATGGTTAATGAAAAACTGTTTTTT.

J is TRBJ2-3 and V is TRBV7-6, with 11 positions matching TRBD1. Germline CDR1 is SGHVS and CDR2 is FNYEAQ. Trimming cost V 6 bases and J 4 bases; bases outside gene matches: 3. The CDR3 covers 14 residues. CDR3 bases: TGTGCCAGCAGTCGGACAGGGGGCCCAGATACGCAGTATTTT. It codes for CASSRTGGPDTQYF.

V gene TRBV4-1 combines with J gene TRBJ2-2; D is unresolved. This CDR3 region has 13 residues. Germline CDR1 MGHRA, CDR2 YSYEKL. Between the trimmed V and J ends, which lost 1 base and 5 bases, there was a span of 5 bases. This CDR3 is CASSQAGTGELFF. The CDR3 DNA reads TGCGCCAGCAGCCAAGCAGGAACCGGGGAGCTGTTTTTT.

The V call is TRBV27, the J call TRBJ2-5; D uncertain. Between the trimmed V and J ends, which lost 4 bases and 7 bases, there was a span of 13 bases. The germline V gene encodes CDR1 MNHEY and CDR2 SMNVEV (reference sequence). The CDR3 contains 13 residues. The CDR3 reads CASSYPELGTQYF. CDR3 in DNA: TGTGCCAGCAGTTACCCCGAATTGGGGACCCAGTACTTC.

The chain joins TRBV27 to TRBJ1-5; no definite D call. The germline gives CDR1 MNHEY, CDR2 SMNVEV (reference sequence). This CDR3 spans 17 amino acids. V was cut by 1 base and J by 0 bases, with 13 bases left in between. CDR3 sequence (DNA): TGTGCCAGCAGTTTATTCGGTCCAGCTGATAGCAATCAGCCCCAGCATTTT. This codes for CASSLFGPADSNQPQHF.

The chain recombines TRBV11-2 with TRBJ2-1; TRBD1 aligns across 10 bases. The CDR3 contains 15 residues. The germline V gene encodes CDR1 SGHAT and CDR2 FQNNGV. V shed 6 bases, J shed 5 bases, and the junction held 7 bases outside the gene matches. CDR3 bases: TGTGCCAGCAGGTACCGGGACAGGGGTGACAATGAGCAGTTCTTC. This codes for CASRYRDRGDNEQFF.

This chain uses TRBV18 with TRBJ2-7; D uncertain. This CDR3 is built from 14 residues. CDR1 and CDR2 (germline): KGHSH, LQKENI. V lost 0 bases and J lost 5, with 11 bases in between. CDR3 coding DNA: TGTGCCAGCTCACCACCAACCTATGGGGACGAGCAGTACTTC. It translates to CASSPPTYGDEQYF.